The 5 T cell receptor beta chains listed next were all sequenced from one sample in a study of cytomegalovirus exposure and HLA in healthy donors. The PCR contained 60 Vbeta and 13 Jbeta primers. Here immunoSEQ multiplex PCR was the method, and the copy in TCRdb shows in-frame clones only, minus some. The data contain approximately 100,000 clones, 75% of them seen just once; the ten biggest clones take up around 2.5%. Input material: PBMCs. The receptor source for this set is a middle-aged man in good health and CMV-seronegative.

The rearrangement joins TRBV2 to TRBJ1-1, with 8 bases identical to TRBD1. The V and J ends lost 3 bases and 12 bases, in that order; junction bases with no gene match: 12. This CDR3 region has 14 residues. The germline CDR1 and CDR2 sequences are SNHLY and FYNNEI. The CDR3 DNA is TGTGCCAGCAGTGACCGTTACAGGGGGGGGGTGACTTTCTTT. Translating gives CASSDRYRGGVTFF.

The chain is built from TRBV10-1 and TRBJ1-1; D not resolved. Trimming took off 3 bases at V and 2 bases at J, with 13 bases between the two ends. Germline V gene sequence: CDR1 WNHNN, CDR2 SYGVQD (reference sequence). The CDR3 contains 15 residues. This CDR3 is CASSESAGRNTEAFF. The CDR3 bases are TGCGCCAGCAGTGAATCTGCGGGGAGAAACACTGAAGCTTTCTTT.

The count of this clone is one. For the CDR3, the DNA is TGTGCCAGCAGCCTCGGACAGCCACGGGAGGGCAATCAGCCCCAGCATTTT. It is translated as CASSLGQPREGNQPQHF. V usage is TRBV11-3 and J usage is TRBJ1-5; possibly TRBD1 for D (6 bases). The CDR3 length is 17 residues. V shed 5 bases and J shed 2 bases, with 19 bases lying between them. Germline V gene sequence: CDR1 SGHNT, CDR2 YENEEA.

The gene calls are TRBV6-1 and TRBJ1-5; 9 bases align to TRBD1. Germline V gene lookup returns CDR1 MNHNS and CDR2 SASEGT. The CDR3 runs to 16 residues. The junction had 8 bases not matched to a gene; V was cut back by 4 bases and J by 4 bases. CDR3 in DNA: TGTGCCAGCAGTGGGACACAGGGGGCTAGGAATCAGCCCCAGCATTTT. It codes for CASSGTQGARNQPQHF.

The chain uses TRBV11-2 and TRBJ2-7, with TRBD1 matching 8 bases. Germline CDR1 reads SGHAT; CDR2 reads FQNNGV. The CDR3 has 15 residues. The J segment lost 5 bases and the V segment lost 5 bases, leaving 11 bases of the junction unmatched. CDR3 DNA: TGTGCCAGCAGCCCCCAGTGGACAGGGTTCAACGAGCAGTACTTC. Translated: CASSPQWTGFNEQYF.